The 27 T cell receptor beta chains reported below all come from one sample, sequenced in a study of cytomegalovirus exposure and HLA in healthy donors. Both 60 Vbeta primers and 13 Jbeta primers went into the PCR. TCRdb's table, derived via immunoSEQ multiplex PCR, lists solely in-frame clones and lacks some. The data contain roughly 120,000 clones, around 84% of them singletons. Sequencing used PBMCs. The receptors derive from a woman aged 25 to 39 in good health and CMV-seropositive.

The chain couples TRBV28 to TRBJ2-1; 8 positions match TRBD2. Germline CDR1 MDHEN, CDR2 SYDVKM. Trimming took 2 bases from V and 6 from J; bases not matched to a gene: 12. The CDR3 length is 17 residues. CDR3 nucleotide sequence: TGTGCCAGCAGTTTACGGTCGGGGGGGCGTATGCGCAATGAGCAGTTCTTC. It is translated as CASSLRSGGRMRNEQFF.

The chain is built from TRBV2 and TRBJ1-2, with TRBD1 identical over 7 bases. Germline values: CDR1 SNHLY, CDR2 FYNNEI. The CDR3 totals 14 residues. Trimming cost V 1 base and J 8 bases; bases outside gene matches: 7. CDR3 bases: TGTGCCAGCAGTGAAGGCGACAGGGTTAACGGCTACACCTTC. This sequence encodes CASSEGDRVNGYTF.

The J gene is TRBJ2-7, the V gene TRBV7-9; 9 nucleotides align to TRBD1. Looked up from germline, CDR1 is SEHNR and CDR2 is FQNEAQ (reference sequence). Trimming cost V 5 bases and J 5 bases; bases outside gene matches: 10. The CDR3 runs to 15 residues. The CDR3 nucleotides are TGTGCCAGCAGCAAGGGCACAGGGGGCCAGGACGAGCAGTACTTC. This codes for CASSKGTGGQDEQYF. The full variable domain, its missing parts supplied by reference TRBV7-9 and TRBJ2-7, is DTGVSQNPRHKITKRGQNVTFRCDPISEHNRLYWYRQTLGQGPEFLTYFQNEAQLEKSRLLSDRFSAERPKGSFSTLEIQRTEQGDSAMYLCASSKGTGGQDEQYFGPGTRLTVT.

The V call is TRBV19, the J call TRBJ1-1; D may be TRBD1 (5 bases). This CDR3 is built from 18 residues. Germline CDR1 is LNHDA and CDR2 is SQIVND (reference sequence). Trimming stripped 1 base from V and 4 bases from J, with 22 bases between. The CDR3 reads CASSIVFRVLGVGTEAFF. CDR3 coding DNA: TGTGCCAGTAGTATAGTTTTCAGGGTCTTGGGTGTAGGCACTGAAGCTTTCTTT.

V usage is TRBV7-2 and J usage is TRBJ1-5, with 8 bases fitting TRBD1. The V segment lost 5 bases and the J segment 4 bases; nucleotides outside the gene matches: 10. The CDR3 consists of 16 residues. The germline gives CDR1 SGHTA, CDR2 FQGNSA. CDR3 protein: CASSPRTGSPNQPQHF. The DNA of the CDR3 is TGTGCCAGCAGCCCGAGGACAGGGTCTCCAAATCAGCCCCAGCATTTT.

V and J are TRBV5-1 and TRBJ2-5, with 15 bases lining up with TRBD2. This CDR3 has 17 amino acids. Germline V gene data show CDR1 as SGHRS and CDR2 as YFSETQ. J lost 5 bases, V lost 4 bases, and 9 bases had no gene match. The CDR3 sequence: CASSPGLAGGYGETQYF. The CDR3 region has the DNA TGCGCCAGCAGCCCGGGACTAGCGGGGGGTTACGGGGAGACCCAGTACTTC. The full variable domain, with the rest looked up from reference TRBV5-1 and TRBJ2-5, is KAGVTQTPRYLIKTRGQQVTLSCSPISGHRSVSWYQQTPGQGLQFLFEYFSETQRNKGNFPGRFSGRQFSNSRSEMNVSTLELGDSALYLCASSPGLAGGYGETQYFGPGTRLLVL.

This clone was observed once. This chain joins TRBV7-2 and TRBJ2-2, with TRBD1 identical over 7 bases. V shed 5 bases, J shed 6 bases, and the junction held 9 bases outside the gene matches. This CDR3 comprises 15 residues. The germline V gene has CDR1 SGHTA and CDR2 FQGNSA. This chain's CDR3 is CASSAPTGLAGELFF. The CDR3 DNA follows: TGTGCCAGCAGCGCCCCGACAGGGTTAGCCGGGGAGCTGTTTTTT.

The CDR3 DNA follows: TGCACCAGCAGCCAGTCAAACGGGACACGGAACTACGAGCAGTACTTC. As protein: CTSSQSNGTRNYEQYF. This chain uses TRBV1 with TRBJ2-7; whether TRBD1, the table's D call, matches the DNA was not checked. TRBV1 is a recognized pseudogene. This CDR3 contains 16 residues.

This chain joins TRBV6-1 and TRBJ1-5; D perhaps matches TRBD1 (5 bases). V shed 10 bases and J shed 2 bases, with 15 bases lying between them. There are 14 residues in the CDR3. The germline CDR1 and CDR2 sequences are MNHNS and SASEGT. CDR3 protein: CATLEGSGNQPQHF. CDR3 DNA: TGTGCCACCTTGGAGGGGTCTGGCAATCAGCCCCAGCATTTT.

This clone was counted a few times. This rearrangement joins TRBV28 to TRBJ2-2; weak D call: TRBD1 (5 bases). Trimming took off 3 bases at V and 7 bases at J, with 15 bases between the two ends. The germline V gene encodes CDR1 MDHEN and CDR2 SYDVKM. CDR3 length: 15 residues. The CDR3 sequence is CASSLIVGQVGELFF. In DNA form, the CDR3 reads TGTGCCAGCAGTTTGATCGTCGGACAAGTCGGGGAGCTGTTTTTT.

This sequence joins TRBV19 and TRBJ2-1, with D possibly being TRBD2 (5 bases). The CDR3 runs to 15 residues. Germline V gene lookup returns CDR1 LNHDA and CDR2 SQIVND (reference sequence). V was shortened by 6 bases and J by 2 bases, with 14 bases between the two germline ends. CDR3 sequence: CASRPGSTPYNEQFF. The CDR3 nucleotides read TGTGCCAGTAGACCGGGATCCACCCCCTACAATGAGCAGTTCTTC.

The chain employs TRBV14 and TRBJ2-5, with TRBD2 as a possible D gene (6 bases). The V and J ends lost 5 bases and 1 base respectively, with 17 bases between them. CDR1 is SGHDN and CDR2 is FVKESK in the germline V gene. The CDR3 covers 16 residues. The CDR3 region is CASSYGNRRGQETQYF. The CDR3 bases are TGTGCCAGCAGCTACGGTAATAGGAGGGGCCAAGAGACCCAGTACTTC.

V usage is TRBV18 and J usage is TRBJ2-5; D unclear. Looked up from germline, CDR1 is KGHSH and CDR2 is LQKENI. The CDR3 extends over 13 amino acids. V lost 0 bases, J lost 1 base, and 3 bases lay in between. CDR3 loop: CASSPPSQETQYF. The CDR3 DNA reads TGTGCCAGCTCACCACCCTCCCAAGAGACCCAGTACTTC.

This chain links TRBV7-9 with TRBJ1-1; D is unresolved. This CDR3 is 14 amino acids long. Trimming removed 7 bases at V and 2 bases at J, with 14 bases between. The germline V gene encodes CDR1 SEHNR and CDR2 FQNEAQ (reference sequence). The chain's CDR3 is CASNLGSRNTEAFF. The CDR3 DNA is TGTGCCAGCAACCTGGGCAGCCGTAACACTGAAGCTTTCTTT. The complete variable domain, with remaining parts taken from reference TRBV7-9 and TRBJ1-1, reads DTGVSQNPRHKITKRGQNVTFRCDPISEHNRLYWYRQTLGQGPEFLTYFQNEAQLEKSRLLSDRFSAERPKGSFSTLEIQRTEQGDSAMYLCASNLGSRNTEAFFGQGTRLTVV.

The CDR3 nucleotides are TGTGCCAGCAGCAAACAGGGTGAAGCTTTCTTT. It codes for CASSKQGEAFF. The chain couples TRBV5-6 to TRBJ1-1, with a tentative D call TRBD1 (6 bases). Trimming pared 4 bases from V and 7 bases from J, leaving 8 bases between. This CDR3 is 11 amino acids long. Germline V gene sequence: CDR1 SGHDT, CDR2 YYEEEE.

Only a few counts were recorded for this clone. The rearrangement links TRBV4-3 to TRBJ2-7; 12 bases fit TRBD2. The CDR3 length is 16 residues. V shed 2 bases, J shed 5 bases, and the junction held 7 bases outside the gene matches. The V gene's germline CDR1 is LGHNA and CDR2 YSLEER. Here the CDR3 DNA reads TGCGCCAGCAGCCAATCTAGCGGGGGGGGATCCCACGAGCAGTACTTC. Protein product: CASSQSSGGGSHEQYF.

V is TRBV12-5 and J is TRBJ2-4; the match to TRBD1 covers 7 bases. The CDR3 is 14 amino acids. Trimming cost V 1 base and J 8 bases; bases outside gene matches: 5. CDR1 is LGHNT, CDR2 FRNRAP, per germline. CDR3 nucleotide sequence: TGTGCTAGTGGTTTGGGGGGACAGAATGACATTCAGTACTTC. Its protein is CASGLGGQNDIQYF.

The chain joins TRBV7-3 to TRBJ2-7; perhaps TRBD2 as D (6 bases). V was trimmed by 1 base and J by 7 bases, leaving 20 bases between them. The germline gives CDR1 SGHTA, CDR2 FQGTGA. The CDR3 consists of 16 residues. As DNA, the CDR3 is TGTGCCAGCAGCTTAAATCCTGGTGGGGGAGGAGGGGAGCAGTACTTC. It codes for CASSLNPGGGGGEQYF.

V usage is TRBV28 and J usage is TRBJ1-5; 10 bases match TRBD1. Per germline, CDR1 MDHEN and CDR2 SYDVKM. This CDR3 is 15 amino acids long. The trim removed 6 bases at V and 2 bases at J, leaving 4 bases unmatched. The CDR3 DNA reads TGTGCCAGCAGCCAGGACAGGGGGGGCAATCAGCCCCAGCATTTT. Translating gives CASSQDRGGNQPQHF.

This clone was detected a few times. The J gene is TRBJ2-7, the V gene TRBV2; 11 bases match TRBD1. V trimming: 2 bases; J trimming: 4 bases; junction bases outside the gene matches: 7. The length of the CDR3 is 16 residues. Germline V gene sequence: CDR1 SNHLY, CDR2 FYNNEI. The CDR3 sequence: CASSEIRTGGLYEQYF. Here the CDR3 DNA reads TGTGCCAGCAGTGAAATTAGGACAGGGGGCCTGTACGAGCAGTACTTC.

This rearrangement joins TRBV5-6 to TRBJ1-4, with TRBD1 matching 10 bases. CDR1 and CDR2 from the germline V gene are SGHDT and YYEEEE. After removal of 4 bases from V and 7 bases from J, the junction contained 7 bases not matched to a gene. The CDR3 runs 15 residues. CDR3 nucleotides: TGTGCCAGCAGCCGGTGGGGGACAGGGGCTGAAAAACTGTTTTTT. It is translated as CASSRWGTGAEKLFF. The full variable domain, rest sourced from reference TRBV5-6 and TRBJ1-4, is DAGVTQSPTHLIKTRGQQVTLRCSPKSGHDTVSWYQQALGQGPQFIFQYYEEEERQRGNFPDRFSGHQFPNYSSELNVNALLLGDSALYLCASSRWGTGAEKLFFGSGTQLSVL.

The V and J genes are TRBV18 and TRBJ2-2; 8 bases agree with TRBD1. V was pared by 4 bases and J by 1 base, with 5 bases of the junction left unmatched. CDR1 and CDR2 (germline): KGHSH, LQKENI. CDR3 length: 16 residues. The CDR3 reads CASSLQQGVNTGELFF. DNA for the CDR3: TGTGCCAGCTCACTCCAACAGGGGGTGAACACCGGGGAGCTGTTTTTT.

Notes on this clone: The junction differs from germline at one of its ends, possibly a read error. This sequence joins TRBV7-3 and TRBJ2-6; 7 nucleotides align to TRBD1. This CDR3 contains 17 residues. CDR1 SGHTA and CDR2 FQGTGA come from the germline V gene. The CDR3 here is CSSSLAVTGNGANVLTF. CDR3 nucleotides: TGTTCCAGCAGCTTAGCCGTGACAGGGAATGGGGCCAACGTCCTGACTTTC.

The V call is TRBV7-2, the J call TRBJ2-1; 9 bases agree with TRBD2. CDR3 length: 18 residues. CDR1 is SGHTA, CDR2 FQGNSA, per germline. With V trimmed by 5 bases and J by 2 bases, 13 bases remained unmatched. In nucleotides, the CDR3 is TGTGCCAGCAGCCCGAGAGGTGGGCGGGGGGGGACCTACAATGAGCAGTTCTTC. This encodes CASSPRGGRGGTYNEQFF.

The gene calls are TRBV5-1 and TRBJ1-3; 10 bases fit TRBD1. The CDR3 runs 17 residues. V lost 0 bases to trimming and J lost 4 bases; unmatched junction nucleotides: 7. Germline CDR1 is SGHRS and CDR2 is YFSETQ. The CDR3 DNA sequence: TGCGCCAGCAGCTTGGGTTCTGGGACAGGGGACGGAAACACCATATATTTT. It is translated as CASSLGSGTGDGNTIYF.

The rearrangement uses TRBV4-3 and TRBJ2-7; 9 bases match TRBD2. Germline V lookup: CDR1 LGHNA, CDR2 YSLEER. CDR3 length: 15 amino acids. With V trimmed by 0 bases and J by 5 bases, 5 bases remained unmatched. The CDR3 loop is CASSQDDSGGDEQYF. DNA of the CDR3: TGCGCCAGCAGCCAAGATGATAGCGGGGGAGACGAGCAGTACTTC.

Only one count was recorded for this clone. The chain is built from TRBV7-2 and TRBJ2-1; TRBD1 aligns across 7 bases. Losses at the gene ends were 2 bases for V and 6 bases for J; bases not matched to a gene: 4. Germline V CDR1 and CDR2: SGHTA, FQGNSA. This CDR3 comprises 14 residues. CDR3 protein: CASSLSTGINEQFF. The CDR3 DNA reads TGTGCCAGCAGCTTATCGACAGGGATCAATGAGCAGTTCTTC.